This is a list of T cell receptor beta chains from one sample in a study of response to subunit inactivated influenza vaccine. One entry per CDR3 protein results from TCRdb running MiXCR on the RT-PCR reads. This table holds hundreds of thousands of distinct CDR3 sequences, 7.6% found once. The sample consisted of PBMCs from blood, taken around 25 months after vaccination. Every receptor here comes from a man aged 50-75 years who received an inactivated influenza vaccine. Both conserved end residues are part of each CDR3. The D gene is left open where the match is weak. Size is omitted from some rows. Given values are once, few, many or a class for expanded clones.

J gene: TRBJ2-2
D gene: TRBD2
V gene: TRBV4-2
clone size: NA
CDR3 DNA: TGTGCCAGCAGCCAAACTAGCGGGGGCATCACCGGGGAGCTGTTTTTT
CDR3 protein: CASSQTSGGITGELFF

J gene: TRBJ2-7
D gene: NA
V gene: TRBV12-3/TRBV12-4
clone size: NA
CDR3 DNA: TGTGCCAGCAGTTTCGGTGCGATCGAGCAGTACTTC
CDR3 protein: CASSFGAIEQYF

J gene: TRBJ2-7
D gene: TRBD2
V gene: TRBV13
clone size: NA
CDR3 DNA: TGTGCCAGCAGCTTAGGGGGACTAGGAGACTACGAGCAGTACTTC
CDR3 protein: CASSLGGLGDYEQYF

J gene: TRBJ2-7
D gene: TRBD2
V gene: TRBV11-2
clone size: few
CDR3 DNA: TGTGCCAGCAGCTTCCCTACTAGCGGGAGTTTAGTTATAAAAGAATACGAGCAGTACTTC
CDR3 protein: CASSFPTSGSLVIKEYEQYF

J gene: TRBJ1-3
D gene: NA
V gene: TRBV7-9
clone size: few
CDR3 DNA: TGTGCCAGCAGGCCTCAGGGAGCTGCTGGAAACACCATATATTTT
CDR3 protein: CASRPQGAAGNTIYF

J gene: TRBJ2-7
D gene: NA
V gene: TRBV27
clone size: many
CDR3 DNA: TGTGCCAGCAGTTTAGGCACAGGAGCGAACGAGCAGTACTTC
CDR3 protein: CASSLGTGANEQYF

J gene: TRBJ2-1
D gene: NA
V gene: TRBV4-2
clone size: few
CDR3 DNA: TGTGCCAGCAGCCAGATAACGGGAAGCAATGAGCAGTTCTTC
CDR3 protein: CASSQITGSNEQFF

J gene: TRBJ2-1
D gene: TRBD1
V gene: TRBV13
clone size: many
CDR3 DNA: TGTGCCAGCAGCTCCAGACAGGGGGTTAGCTCCTACAATGAGCAGTTCTTC
CDR3 protein: CASSSRQGVSSYNEQFF

J gene: TRBJ2-1
D gene: NA
V gene: TRBV6-2/TRBV6-3
clone size: few
CDR3 DNA: TGTGCCAGCAGTTATACGAGCGGAGGGGCCCATGAGCAGTTCTTC
CDR3 protein: CASSYTSGGAHEQFF

J gene: TRBJ1-5
D gene: NA
V gene: TRBV5-6
clone size: NA
CDR3 DNA: TGTGCCAGCAGCTTCCAAGAATTTAGCAATCAGCCCCAGCATTTT
CDR3 protein: CASSFQEFSNQPQHF

J gene: TRBJ2-7
D gene: NA
V gene: TRBV5-1
clone size: many
CDR3 DNA: TGTGCCAGCAGTCTCGGACAGTCCTCCTACGAGCAGTACTTC
CDR3 protein: CASSLGQSSYEQYF

J gene: TRBJ2-2
D gene: NA
V gene: TRBV9
clone size: few
CDR3 DNA: TGTGCCAGCAGCGTACAAGCTGGGGAGCTGTTTTTT
CDR3 protein: CASSVQAGELFF

J gene: TRBJ2-1
D gene: TRBD2
V gene: TRBV5-1
clone size: NA
CDR3 DNA: TGCGCCAGCAGCCCGGGACTAGCGGGATGGTACAATGAGCAGTTCTTC
CDR3 protein: CASSPGLAGWYNEQFF

J gene: TRBJ2-1
D gene: NA
V gene: TRBV4-3
clone size: many
CDR3 DNA: TGCGCCAGCAGCCCCCGGGCAGGGACCTCCTACAATGAGCAGTTCTTC
CDR3 protein: CASSPRAGTSYNEQFF

J gene: TRBJ1-3
D gene: NA
V gene: TRBV20-1
clone size: NA
CDR3 DNA: TGCAGTGCTAGTGGGGGGGCGTCCGGAAACACCATATATTTT
CDR3 protein: CSASGGASGNTIYF

J gene: TRBJ2-7
D gene: TRBD1
V gene: TRBV20-1
clone size: NA
CDR3 DNA: TGCAGTGCTCTTTCCCGGACAGGGTCCCCTTACGAGCAGTACTTC
CDR3 protein: CSALSRTGSPYEQYF

J gene: TRBJ2-5
D gene: NA
V gene: TRBV20-1
clone size: few
CDR3 DNA: TGCAGTGCTAGCGTGGGGGCAGGCGAGACCCAGTACTTC
CDR3 protein: CSASVGAGETQYF

J gene: TRBJ2-3
D gene: NA
V gene: TRBV29-1
clone size: many
CDR3 DNA: TGCAGCGTTGAAGATCTATCCCCCAGGGACACAGATACGCAGTATTTT
CDR3 protein: CSVEDLSPRDTDTQYF

J gene: TRBJ2-7
D gene: NA
V gene: TRBV20-1
clone size: few
CDR3 DNA: TGCAGTGCCTCCGGGACGTCGACCTACGAGCAGTACTTC
CDR3 protein: CSASGTSTYEQYF